A single sample gave rise to the 26 T cell receptor beta chains below, sequenced in a study of beta chain features in type 1 diabetes. General study results and limits: Moderate yet significant TCRB CDR3 shortening was seen in Type 1 diabetes patients in all four CD4+ subsets.

For these TCRs, the target antigens are not known. Reverse transcribing all isolated RNA meant expressed TCRB transcripts were sequenced. Assay used: immunoSEQ multiplex PCR; TCRdb lists only in-frame clones, some missing. The sample lists 500,000 to 850,000 clones; over 12% were seen once. The sample was naive CD4+ T cells from blood. The receptors derive from a man younger than 35 with type 1 diabetes.

This clone was seen only a few times. This rearrangement joins TRBV5-1 to TRBJ2-7; D is unresolved. This CDR3 has 17 residues. The V end lost 0 bases, the J end lost 3 bases, and 19 bases lay between the germline ends. Germline V gene data show CDR1 as SGHRS and CDR2 as YFSETQ. CDR3 residues: CASSLGWQADLGYEQYF. The CDR3 nucleotides are TGCGCCAGCAGCTTGGGGTGGCAGGCTGATCTGGGCTACGAGCAGTACTTC.

The table lists this clone with a few counts. This chain connects TRBV11-1 to TRBJ1-6; D call uncertain. Trimming cost V 1 base and J 8 bases, with 6 bases left between them. Germline V gene sequence: CDR1 SGHAT, CDR2 FQDESV (reference sequence). This CDR3 is built from 13 residues. The CDR3 spells CASSLVNHSPLHF. For the CDR3, the DNA is TGTGCCAGCAGCTTAGTTAACCATTCACCCCTCCACTTT.

The chain combines TRBV30 with TRBJ1-3; D gene unclear. The CDR3 covers 14 residues. Germline values: CDR1 GTSNPN, CDR2 SVGIG (reference sequence). Trimming took off 2 bases at V and 0 bases at J, with 8 bases between the two ends. As DNA, the CDR3 is TGTGCCTGGAGTCCGGGTATCTCTGGAAACACCATATATTTT. It codes for CAWSPGISGNTIYF.

The chain recombines TRBV7-2 with TRBJ2-1, with D hard to call. Germline CDR1 reads SGHTA; CDR2 reads FQGNSA. The ends were cut back, 5 bases at V and 3 bases at J, with 14 bases in the middle. This CDR3 is 15 amino acids long. For the CDR3, the DNA is TGTGCCAGCAGCCCCCATCAGGCGCTCTACAATGAGCAGTTCTTC. Translated, it gives CASSPHQALYNEQFF.

This clone was detected a few times. This same CDR3 is encoded by further DNA sequences in the sample. The V gene is TRBV18, the J gene TRBJ2-2, with D unresolved. With 2 bases removed from V and 1 base from J, the gap between germline ends came to 2 bases. Germline V CDR1 and CDR2: KGHSH, LQKENI. This CDR3 region has 13 residues. Here the CDR3 DNA reads TGTGCCAGCTCACCAGTGAACACCGGGGAGCTGTTTTTT. Its translation: CASSPVNTGELFF.

This clone occurred a few times. The V call is TRBV6-1, the J call TRBJ1-1; D is perhaps TRBD1 (5 bases). The germline V and J ends were trimmed by 4 bases and 4 bases, with 13 bases remaining between them. There are 14 residues in the CDR3. CDR1 and CDR2 from the germline V gene are MNHNS and SASEGT. The CDR3 DNA reads TGTGCCAGCAGTGTCGGCAATGGGGGCACTGAAGCTTTCTTT. Translated: CASSVGNGGTEAFF.

This clone appeared a few times. The chain combines TRBV28 with TRBJ2-7; 8 bases agree with TRBD1. The CDR3 contains 14 residues. Germline V gene lookup returns CDR1 MDHEN and CDR2 SYDVKM. With 10 bases clipped from V and 1 base from J, the junction kept 9 bases outside the gene matches. Written as DNA, the CDR3 is TGTGCCACTCGTTCAGGGGGCGCGTCCTACGAGCAGTACTTC. It translates to CATRSGGASYEQYF.

In its sample, this clone was seen a few times. This chain connects TRBV6-5 to TRBJ2-4; TRBD2 is a possible D gene (5 bases). Trimming shortened V by 1 base and J by 0 bases, and 7 bases separated the two germline ends. This CDR3 spans 15 amino acids. Germline V lookup: CDR1 MNHEY, CDR2 SVGAGI. The CDR3 DNA reads as TGTGCCAGCAGTTACTGGGCGGGAGCCAAAAACATTCAGTACTTC. It translates to CASSYWAGAKNIQYF.

CDR3 protein: CASTWRASGRSETQYF. In DNA form, the CDR3 reads TGCGCCAGCACCTGGCGGGCTAGCGGGAGGTCAGAGACCCAGTACTTC. The V gene is TRBV5-1, the J gene TRBJ2-5, with 11 bases that match TRBD2. J gave up 4 bases and V 6 bases, and 11 bases lay outside the gene matches. Germline loops: CDR1 SGHRS, CDR2 YFSETQ. The CDR3 is made up of 16 amino acids.

Only a few counts were recorded for this clone. The chain has TRBV4-3 and TRBJ2-5; 9 positions match TRBD1. V was clipped by 3 bases and J by 14 bases; unmatched bases: 19. Germline CDR1 and CDR2: LGHNA and YSLEER. CDR3 length: 16 amino acids. In DNA form, the CDR3 reads TGCGCCAGCAGCCAGGAACTGGACAGGGGCTTTGGACCAGGATACTTC. Amino acid sequence: CASSQELDRGFGPGYF.

This clone occurred a few times. The chain is built from TRBV7-2 and TRBJ2-7, with TRBD1 matching over 7 bases. This CDR3 comprises 14 residues. Unmatched junction bases numbered 6, after V lost 1 base and J lost 6 bases. Looked up from germline, CDR1 is SGHTA and CDR2 is FQGNSA. The CDR3, as DNA: TGTGCCAGCAGCTTAGGGGGGACAGTCCGCGAGCAGTACTTC. Translation: CASSLGGTVREQYF.

This clone has a handful of counts. The chain employs TRBV10-3 and TRBJ2-2; TRBD2 aligns across 16 bases. This CDR3 has 16 residues. Trimming at V came to 11 bases and at J to 2 bases, leaving 5 bases not matched to a gene. The germline gives CDR1 ENHRY, CDR2 SYGVKD. The CDR3 spells CASGTSGRANTGELFF. The DNA for the CDR3 is TGTGCCTCCGGGACTAGCGGGAGGGCCAACACCGGGGAGCTGTTTTTT.

The chain combines TRBV19 with TRBJ2-6; D perhaps matches TRBD1 (6 bases). V lost 3 bases and J 3 bases, leaving 9 bases between the germline ends. CDR3 length: 15 amino acids. Germline CDR1 and CDR2: LNHDA and SQIVND (reference sequence). The CDR3 protein is CASSIIRGGANVLTF. For the CDR3, the DNA is TGTGCCAGTAGTATTATCAGGGGTGGGGCCAACGTCCTGACTTTC.

This clone turned up a few times. The gene calls are TRBV10-3 and TRBJ2-7; 7 bases line up with TRBD2. The CDR3 contains 14 residues. CDR1 ENHRY and CDR2 SYGVKD come from the germline V gene. Trimming cost V 2 bases and J 3 bases; bases outside gene matches: 4. For the CDR3, the DNA is TGTGCCATCAGTGAGATGCAGCGGGGCTACGAGCAGTACTTC. It codes for CAISEMQRGYEQYF.

In this sample, this clone turned up a few times. The chain employs TRBV5-4 and TRBJ2-7, with 9 bases fitting TRBD2. The junction had 11 bases not matched to a gene; V was cut back by 5 bases and J by 5 bases. CDR1 and CDR2 (germline): SGHNT, YYREEE (reference sequence). The CDR3 covers 15 residues. Here the CDR3 DNA reads TGTGCCAGCAGTTCCAATCTAGCGGGAAGGAACGAGCAGTACTTC. Translation: CASSSNLAGRNEQYF.

In this sample, this clone turned up a few times. The genes are TRBV5-1 and TRBJ1-2; no clear D gene. Trimming removed 4 bases at V and 11 bases at J, with 15 bases between. CDR1 SGHRS and CDR2 YFSETQ come from the germline V gene. The CDR3 is 12 residues long. The CDR3 sequence: CASSAERTGYTF. DNA of the CDR3: TGCGCCAGCAGCGCGGAACGAACCGGATACACCTTC. Variable domain in full (rest from reference TRBV5-1 and TRBJ1-2): KAGVTQTPRYLIKTRGQQVTLSCSPISGHRSVSWYQQTPGQGLQFLFEYFSETQRNKGNFPGRFSGRQFSNSRSEMNVSTLELGDSALYLCASSAERTGYTFGSGTRLTVV.

V usage is TRBV5-1 and J usage is TRBJ1-3; 8 positions match TRBD1. Germline values: CDR1 SGHRS, CDR2 YFSETQ. The CDR3 covers 16 residues. The J segment lost 2 bases and the V segment lost 0 bases, leaving 4 bases of the junction unmatched. CDR3 nucleotide sequence: TGCGCCAGCAGCTTGGATACGACAGGGGCTGGAAACACCATATATTTT. Protein sequence: CASSLDTTGAGNTIYF. Together with reference TRBV5-1 and TRBJ1-3, the CDR3 gives the full variable domain: KAGVTQTPRYLIKTRGQQVTLSCSPISGHRSVSWYQQTPGQGLQFLFEYFSETQRNKGNFPGRFSGRQFSNSRSEMNVSTLELGDSALYLCASSLDTTGAGNTIYFGEGSWLTVV.

This clone was detected only a few times. The V gene is TRBV28, the J gene TRBJ2-3, with 7 nucleotides matching TRBD2. The CDR3 sequence is 15 residues long. Germline-derived CDR1 and CDR2 are MDHEN and SYDVKM. V was pared by 4 bases and J by 6 bases, with 10 bases of the junction left unmatched. The CDR3 here is CASSSASGSVDTQYF. The CDR3 bases are TGTGCCAGCAGTTCGGCTAGCGGTTCGGTGGATACGCAGTATTTT.

V usage is TRBV25-1 and J usage is TRBJ1-5, with 9 bases fitting TRBD1. The V segment lost 3 bases and the J segment 3 bases; nucleotides outside the gene matches: 9. The CDR3 contains 17 residues. Germline V CDR1 and CDR2: MGHDK, SYGVNS. The CDR3 DNA is TGTGCCAGCAGTGAGTATCCGGGACAGGGCAACAATCAGCCCCAGCATTTT. Its protein product is CASSEYPGQGNNQPQHF.

This chain links TRBV9 with TRBJ1-4; tentatively, D is TRBD1 (5 bases). Germline V gene data show CDR1 as SGDLS and CDR2 as YYNGEE. V was trimmed by 4 bases and J by 8 bases, leaving 15 bases between them. CDR3 length equals 14 residues. DNA for the CDR3: TGTGCCAGCAGCCCCGGGCAGGGAGGGGAAAAACTGTTTTTT. Its protein is CASSPGQGGEKLFF. Supplemented by reference TRBV9 and TRBJ1-4, the full variable domain reads DSGVTQTPKHLITATGQRVTLRCSPRSGDLSVYWYQQSLDQGLQFLIQYYNGEERAKGNILERFSAQQFPDLHSELNLSSLELGDSALYFCASSPGQGGEKLFFGSGTQLSVL.

This clone was seen only a few times. V and J are TRBV5-4 and TRBJ2-4, with TRBD1 as a possible D gene (6 bases). The CDR3 consists of 16 residues. The V end lost 3 bases, the J end lost 1 base, and 14 bases lay between the germline ends. Germline-derived CDR1 and CDR2 are SGHNT and YYREEE (reference sequence). The DNA for the CDR3 is TGTGCCAGCAGCTGGAGTCAGGACAGTGCCAAAAACATTCAGTACTTC. Translated: CASSWSQDSAKNIQYF.

This chain uses TRBV21-1 with TRBJ2-7; the listed D gene, TRBD1, was not tested against the DNA. TRBV21-1 is recorded as a pseudogene. CDR3 length: 13 residues. CDR3 in DNA: TGTGCCAGCAGCAATTGGGCACCCTCAGAGCAGTACTTC. It codes for CASSNWAPSEQYF.

The sample holds a few counts of this clone. V and J are TRBV7-2 and TRBJ2-7; D not resolved. Per the germline V gene, CDR1 is SGHTA and CDR2 is FQGNSA. Trimming removed 4 bases from V and 2 bases from J, with 12 bases in between. This CDR3 spans 14 amino acids. Here the CDR3 reads CASSSVTVAYEQYF. The CDR3 nucleotides read TGTGCCAGCAGCTCAGTTACAGTTGCCTACGAGCAGTACTTC.

The CDR3 loop reads CASSLGYYEQYF. DNA for the CDR3: TGTGCCAGCAGCCTGGGCTACTACGAGCAGTACTTC. The chain recombines TRBV7-2 with TRBJ2-7; unclear D gene. CDR1 SGHTA and CDR2 FQGNSA come from the germline V gene. V lost 5 bases and J 3 bases, leaving 8 bases between the germline ends. CDR3 length: 12 residues.

In this sample, this clone turned up a few times. This chain connects TRBV4-1 to TRBJ2-2; possibly TRBD2 for D (6 bases). V shed 6 bases and J shed 5 bases, with 16 bases lying between them. There are 15 residues in the CDR3. The germline gives CDR1 MGHRA, CDR2 YSYEKL. CDR3 nucleotide sequence: TGCGCCAGCAGGAACGTGGGGGGAACTACCGGGGAGCTGTTTTTT. Translated, it gives CASRNVGGTTGELFF.

The chain carries TRBV5-1 and TRBJ2-5; unclear D gene. CDR1 and CDR2 from the germline V gene are SGHRS and YFSETQ. V lost 0 bases, J lost 5 bases, and 11 bases lay in between. The length of the CDR3 is 14 residues. The CDR3 spells CASSLARGKETQYF. CDR3 in DNA: TGCGCCAGCAGCTTGGCGCGAGGCAAGGAGACCCAGTACTTC.